This T cell receptor beta chain was sequenced in a study of blood T cell repertoires in COVID-19. Study context: Collection of acute and convalescent COVID-19 samples took place in the United States, Italy and Spain. PBMCs, B-cell-depleted T cells, or T cells provided the cDNA or gDNA that made up the material.

Here immunoSEQ multiplex PCR was the method, and the copy in TCRdb shows in-frame clones only, minus some. The table lists 100,000 to 150,000 clones, about 81% of them singletons. Germline CDR1 and CDR2: MNHEY and SMNVEV (reference sequence). V lost 5 bases to trimming and J lost 4 bases, with 14 bases between them. This CDR3 contains 15 residues. Enrolled during active infection, Seattle patients were then followed longitudinally. The chain combines TRBV27 with TRBJ2-2, with D possibly TRBD1 on 5 matching bases. This TCR was sampled from a man younger than 45 with COVID-19, enrolled during active disease. The source material was peripheral blood. The CDR3 protein is CASSPEGAGTGELFF. The CDR3 DNA follows: TGTGCCAGCAGTCCGGAAGGGGCCGGCACCGGGGAGCTGTTTTTT.